This passage covers 21 T cell receptor beta chains from one sample sequenced in a study of chemoradiotherapy in HPV16-positive cancers (dated by TCRdb to the early 2020s). The library came from the immunoSEQ multiplex PCR assay. TCRdb holds this immuneACCESS table with in-frame rearrangements only. Some clones are missing; in checked studies, unresolved V genes explain under half, and the rest has no known cause. For this sample the table gives about 5,000 clones, of which about 85% were detected only once. The top ten hold around 5.8% of the sample. The sample was tumor tissue, taken from a patient who underwent chemoradiotherapy. All receptors come from a human donor with HPV-associated anogenital cancer.

This chain uses TRBV2 with TRBJ1-1; D is uncertain. The CDR3 spans 13 residues. V was cut by 7 bases and J by 1 base, with 10 bases left in between. Germline V gene lookup returns CDR1 SNHLY and CDR2 FYNNEI. The DNA for the CDR3 is TGTGCCAGCACCAAATCGGAGAACACTGAAGCTTTCTTT. Residues: CASTKSENTEAFF.

The rearrangement links TRBV7-2 to TRBJ1-5; maybe TRBD1 (5 bases). Trimming pared 1 base from V and 3 bases from J, leaving 10 bases between. The CDR3 sequence is 15 residues long. Germline CDR1 and CDR2: SGHTA and FQGNSA. Written as DNA, the CDR3 is TGTGCCAGCAGCTTAGAGGCAGGGTTCAATCAGCCCCAGCATTTT. Translating gives CASSLEAGFNQPQHF.

J is TRBJ2-1 and V is TRBV10-2; no clear D. Trimming shortened V by 0 bases and J by 8 bases, and 8 bases separated the two germline ends. Germline assignment: CDR1 WSHSY and CDR2 SAAADI. The CDR3 is 13 residues long. The CDR3 spells CASSESKADEQFF. CDR3 bases: TGCGCCAGCAGTGAGTCGAAGGCCGATGAGCAGTTCTTC.

The chain carries TRBV5-1 and TRBJ2-1, with TRBD2 matching over 8 bases. There are 14 residues in the CDR3. With V trimmed by 1 base and J by 9 bases, 6 bases remained unmatched. Germline V gives CDR1 SGHRS, CDR2 YFSETQ. CDR3 protein: CASSLIGRAGEQFF. In DNA, the CDR3 is TGCGCCAGCAGCTTGATCGGGAGGGCGGGTGAGCAGTTCTTC.

The chain's CDR3 is CASSSYNSPLHF. The DNA for the CDR3 is TGTGCCAGCAGCTCCTATAATTCACCCCTCCACTTT. This rearrangement joins TRBV5-8 to TRBJ1-6; D is uncertain. The CDR3 spans 12 residues. Germline V gene lookup returns CDR1 SGHTS and CDR2 YDEGEE. Trimming took 3 bases from V and 2 from J, leaving 0 bases between them.

This clone has more than one count but fewer than ten. V is TRBV6-6 and J is TRBJ2-3; 7 bases are a match to TRBD2. The CDR3 has 16 amino acids. Germline V gives CDR1 MNHNY, CDR2 SVGAGI (reference sequence). V was clipped by 6 bases and J by 1 base; unmatched bases: 10. The CDR3 spells CASSFERGPGTDTQYF. The DNA of the CDR3 is TGTGCCAGCAGCTTCGAGCGGGGCCCTGGCACAGATACGCAGTATTTT.

J is TRBJ2-1 and V is TRBV15; 8 bases are a match to TRBD2. Losses at the gene ends were 2 bases for V and 8 bases for J; bases not matched to a gene: 11. The CDR3 length is 16 residues. Germline CDR1 reads LNHNV; CDR2 reads YYDKDF (reference sequence). The CDR3 sequence is CATSRPGGGRGDEQFF. In DNA, the CDR3 is TGTGCCACCAGCAGACCCGGGGGGGGGAGAGGGGATGAGCAGTTCTTC.

Only one count was recorded for this clone. The CDR3 spells CSAAGTYNEQFF. DNA for the CDR3: TGCAGCGCAGCCGGGACATACAATGAGCAGTTCTTC. V and J are TRBV29-1 and TRBJ2-1; perhaps TRBD1 as D (6 bases). This CDR3 region has 12 residues. Germline lookup yields CDR1 SQVTM and CDR2 ANQGSEA. Trimming took 7 bases from V and 4 from J, leaving 11 bases between them.

The V call is TRBV28, the J call TRBJ2-5; 9 bases agree with TRBD1. This CDR3 spans 14 amino acids. J lost 3 bases, V lost 5 bases, and 4 bases had no gene match. CDR1 and CDR2 (germline): MDHEN, SYDVKM. The chain's CDR3 is CASSRDRAEETQYF. The CDR3 DNA is TGTGCCAGCAGTCGGGACAGGGCGGAAGAGACCCAGTACTTC.

This clone was observed once. The chain employs TRBV7-9 and TRBJ2-7; TRBD2 agrees at 10 bases. J gave up 7 bases and V 1 base, and 7 bases lay outside the gene matches. The CDR3 sequence is 15 residues long. Germline loops: CDR1 SEHNR, CDR2 FQNEAQ (reference sequence). In DNA, the CDR3 is TGTGCCAGCAGCTTAGAATCTAGCGGGAGTGGAGAGCAGTACTTC. It translates to CASSLESSGSGEQYF.

The CDR3 bases are TGTGCCAGTAGCGGGATCTACGAGCAGTACTTC. Translated, it gives CASSGIYEQYF. V is TRBV19 and J is TRBJ2-7; maybe TRBD2 (5 bases). This CDR3 is 11 amino acids long. Trimming removed 6 bases at V and 3 bases at J, with 6 bases between. CDR1 and CDR2 (germline): LNHDA, SQIVND (reference sequence).

The V call is TRBV14, the J call TRBJ2-5, with TRBD2 identical over 8 bases. The CDR3 is 19 residues long. Germline V gives CDR1 SGHDN, CDR2 FVKESK. With 0 bases clipped from V and 5 bases from J, the junction kept 17 bases outside the gene matches. CDR3 sequence: CASSQEGPSIAGYGETQYF. The CDR3 DNA sequence: TGTGCCAGCAGCCAAGAGGGTCCCTCGATAGCGGGATATGGGGAGACCCAGTACTTC.

This rearrangement joins TRBV9 to TRBJ2-1; D call uncertain. CDR3 length: 13 residues. V dropped 0 bases and J dropped 4 bases, with 5 bases sitting between them. CDR1 and CDR2 from the germline V gene are SGDLS and YYNGEE. This CDR3 is CASSVGDYNEQFF. DNA of the CDR3: TGTGCCAGCAGCGTAGGGGATTACAATGAGCAGTTCTTC.

The J gene is TRBJ2-5, the V gene TRBV6-1, with TRBD1 as a possible D gene (5 bases). The end of the DNA fits TRBJ2-7 better, so the J call may be wrong. CDR1 and CDR2 from the germline V gene are MNHNS and SASEGT. The CDR3 is made up of 15 amino acids. For the CDR3, the DNA is TGTGCCAGCAGTGAAGCGTGGGGCGGAAACTACGAGCAGTACTTC. It specifies CASSEAWGGNYEQYF.

The chain is built from TRBV15 and TRBJ2-7; 8 nucleotides line up with TRBD2. V shed 0 bases and J 4 bases; nucleotides not matched to a gene: 2. The germline V gene encodes CDR1 LNHNV and CDR2 YYDKDF (reference sequence). This CDR3 region has 14 residues. CDR3 DNA: TGTGCCACCAGCAGAGAGGGGACTAGTTACGAGCAGTACTTC. Residues: CATSREGTSYEQYF.

This chain joins TRBV10-1 and TRBJ1-1, with D maybe TRBD1 (5 bases). Trimming stripped 6 bases from V and 1 base from J, with 9 bases between. The CDR3 sequence is 13 residues long. Germline assignment: CDR1 WNHNN and CDR2 SYGVQD (reference sequence). DNA of the CDR3: TGCGCCAGCAGGGGTACAGGGAACACTGAAGCTTTCTTT. Residues: CASRGTGNTEAFF.

The gene calls are TRBV5-4 and TRBJ2-5; 10 nucleotides agree with TRBD2. Germline lookup yields CDR1 SGHNT and CDR2 YYREEE (reference sequence). V trimming: 2 bases; J trimming: 2 bases; junction bases outside the gene matches: 3. The CDR3 is made up of 15 amino acids. CDR3 sequence: CASSFLAGGQETQYF. CDR3 in DNA: TGTGCCAGCAGCTTCTTAGCGGGGGGACAAGAGACCCAGTACTTC.

The chain carries TRBV2 and TRBJ2-7; TRBD2 agrees at 11 bases. There are 13 residues in the CDR3. Unmatched junction bases numbered 3, after V lost 6 bases and J lost 5 bases. Germline loops: CDR1 SNHLY, CDR2 FYNNEI. The chain's CDR3 is CASRTSGNDEQYF. CDR3 sequence (DNA): TGTGCCAGCAGGACTAGCGGGAACGACGAGCAGTACTTC.

The chain carries TRBV6-4 and TRBJ2-3; 8 nucleotides line up with TRBD2. The germline V gene encodes CDR1 MRHNA and CDR2 SNTAGT. The CDR3 contains 15 residues. The ends lost 0 bases at V and 1 base at J; junction bases unmatched: 0. The CDR3 nucleotides are TGTGCCAGCAGTGACTCTAGCGGGGGCACAGATACGCAGTATTTT. As protein: CASSDSSGGTDTQYF.

The chain carries TRBV27 and TRBJ2-7, with D tentatively TRBD2 (5 bases). CDR3 length equals 12 residues. The germline V and J ends were trimmed by 6 bases and 4 bases, with 10 bases remaining between them. Germline CDR1 is MNHEY and CDR2 is SMNVEV (reference sequence). The CDR3 bases are TGTGCCAGCAGAACGAGCGGATACGAGCAGTACTTC. This translates into CASRTSGYEQYF.

The gene calls are TRBV5-6 and TRBJ2-7, with no clear D. The germline gives CDR1 SGHDT, CDR2 YYEEEE. V was cut by 3 bases and J by 0 bases, with 7 bases left in between. There are 13 residues in the CDR3. The CDR3 DNA is TGTGCCAGCAGCTCCGTGGACTCCTACGAGCAGTACTTC. This encodes CASSSVDSYEQYF. Based on the CDR3 plus reference TRBV5-6 and TRBJ2-7, the full variable domain is DAGVTQSPTHLIKTRGQQVTLRCSPKSGHDTVSWYQQALGQGPQFIFQYYEEEERQRGNFPDRFSGHQFPNYSSELNVNALLLGDSALYLCASSSVDSYEQYFGPGTRLTVT.